This record covers a single T cell receptor (beta chain). Germline CDR1 reads SGHNT; CDR2 reads YENEEA. The CDR3 has 13 residues. Trimming pared 2 bases from V and 5 bases from J, leaving 10 bases between. This sample is part of a study of T cell responses to AZD1222 COVID-19 vaccine. Produced via immunoSEQ multiplex PCR; TCRdb's table is partial and in-frame only. The table has tens of thousands of clones, around 82% seen once; the top ten hold about 5.8%. The sequencing used peripheral blood, collected on day 0 of AZD1222 vaccination. This TCR was recovered from an adult in good health. This chain links TRBV11-3 with TRBJ2-7, with D maybe TRBD1 (6 bases). CDR3 in DNA: TGTGCCAGCAGCTTAAGGGGGTTTAACGAGCAGTACTTC. This encodes CASSLRGFNEQYF.